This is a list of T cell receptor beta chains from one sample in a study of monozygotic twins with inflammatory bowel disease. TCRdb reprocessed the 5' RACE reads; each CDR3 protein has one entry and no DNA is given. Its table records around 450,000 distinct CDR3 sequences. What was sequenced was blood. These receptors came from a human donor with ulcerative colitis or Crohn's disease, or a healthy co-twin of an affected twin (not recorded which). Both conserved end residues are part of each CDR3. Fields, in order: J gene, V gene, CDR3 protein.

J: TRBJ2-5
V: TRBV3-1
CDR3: CASSRGTQETQYF

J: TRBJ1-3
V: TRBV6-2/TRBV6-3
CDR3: CASSHGRGMGNTIYF

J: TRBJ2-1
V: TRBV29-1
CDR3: CSVVGQVYNEQFF

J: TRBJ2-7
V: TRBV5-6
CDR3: CASSLRSSYEQYF

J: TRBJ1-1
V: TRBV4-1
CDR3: CASSPIDSPNTEAFF

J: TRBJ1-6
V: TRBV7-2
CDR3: CASSRQPNSPLHF

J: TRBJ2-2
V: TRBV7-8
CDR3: CASRELAGELFF

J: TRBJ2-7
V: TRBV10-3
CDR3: CAISLSSYEQYF

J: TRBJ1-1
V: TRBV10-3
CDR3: CAISESQGLNTEAFF

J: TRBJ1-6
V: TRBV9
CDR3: CASSESILGQIYNSPLHF

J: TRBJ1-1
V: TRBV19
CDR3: CASSDPTGAVTEAFF

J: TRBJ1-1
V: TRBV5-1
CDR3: CASSFEGMNTEAFF

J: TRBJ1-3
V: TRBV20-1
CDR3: CSAYREAGNTIYF

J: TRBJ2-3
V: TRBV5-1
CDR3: CASSLASGSTDTQYF

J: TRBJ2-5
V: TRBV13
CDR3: CASSLEELGLGTQYF

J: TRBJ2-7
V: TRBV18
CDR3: CASSLSAGGPYEQYF

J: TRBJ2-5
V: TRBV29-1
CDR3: CSVDLRPTQYF

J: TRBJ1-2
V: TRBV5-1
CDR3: CASSLAPGQGADGYTF

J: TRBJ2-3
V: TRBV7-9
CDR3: CASSRTGEIDTQYF

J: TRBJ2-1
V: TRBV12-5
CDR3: CASGFGQDYDEQFF

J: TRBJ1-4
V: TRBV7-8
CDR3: CASSPEDATNEKLFF

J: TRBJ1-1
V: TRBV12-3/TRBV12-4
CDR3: CASTLSQNTEAFF

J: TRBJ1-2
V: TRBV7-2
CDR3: CASSSRETNYGYTF

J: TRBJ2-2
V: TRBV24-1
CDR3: CATSGRTGAGELFF

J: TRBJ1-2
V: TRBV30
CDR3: CAWSVHLVGGYTF

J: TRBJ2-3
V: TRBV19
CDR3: CASTTSGGAVTTDTQYF

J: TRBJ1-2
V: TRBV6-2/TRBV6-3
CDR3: CASRTGGESYGYTF

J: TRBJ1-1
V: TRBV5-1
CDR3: CASSTRTGGNMNTEAFF

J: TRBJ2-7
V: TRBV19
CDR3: CASSIASGGTYEQYF

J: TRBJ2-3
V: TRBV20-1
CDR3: CSARSRGPTDTQYF

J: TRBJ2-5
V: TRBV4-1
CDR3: CASSQWFGETQYF